Here is one TCR beta chain with its context. This clonotype was counted a single time. The antigen this receptor binds is unknown. Base quality data are lacking; no much larger clone is found one base away. The protocol used for the library was PCR. Sequenced using an Illumina HiSeq 2500. TCR libraries were prepared with molecular barcoding, using unique molecular identifiers to normalize TCRbeta repertoire quantification. TCRdb reran the public reads through fastp at Q25 and MiXCR, keeping productive beta chains. Each CDR3 protein appears once, grouped with its most common genes and DNA. In all, the sample holds about 980,000 distinct CDR3 sequences, and under 30% of those were seen once. Of the sample, roughly 27% falls within the top ten clones. The data were taken from a study of T-cell reconstitution after alpha-beta-depleted transplantation in children (dated by TCRdb to between 2015 and 2016). Some background on the complete study: The study quantitatively tracked T-cell immune reconstitution after TCRalphabeta/CD19-depleted allogeneic hematopoietic cell transplantation in children using TCR repertoire profiling. Beyond this particular receptor, the publication reports: Hyperexpanded clone frequencies declined over subsequent months; after one year, T-cell counts and TCRbeta diversity were mostly attributed to newly produced T cells. The apparently early recovery of alphabetaT-cell counts about two months after transplant reportedly depended on only several hundred rapidly expanded clones that came from non-depleted graft cells. In some patients, high TCRbeta diversity at day 60 was attributed to recipient T cells and intrathymic progenitors that had survived conditioning.

The sample's treatment or condition label, in plain terms: allogeneic hematopoietic cell transplantation with graft depleted of TCRalphabeta T cells and CD19 B cells. Transplant recipients were children who received TCRalphabeta/CD19-depleted allogeneic hematopoietic cell grafts. Trimming removed 3 bases from V and 2 bases from J, leaving 14 bases between the germline ends. The CDR3 holds 15 amino acids from the cysteine to the phenylalanine. Just CDR3 DNA is preserved here, 45 bases in frame from base 1. CDR1 and CDR2, per the germline V gene, are ENHRY and SYGVKD. The specimen was PBMCs, mostly from graft donor cells, collected 360 days after TCRalphabeta/CD19-depleted stem cell transplant. The sequence derives from a boy in the first two years of life who had a stem cell transplant for SCID, so the T cells may come from the graft donor. The V and J segments used are TRBV10-3 and TRBJ2-7; the D gene assignment is perhaps TRBD1 or TRBD2, with each matching 5 bases. This receptor has the CDR3 CAISDEGMGAYEQYF. The base sequence is TGTGCCATCAGTGACGAAGGGATGGGGGCCTACGAGCAGTACTTC.